One sample yielded the 8 T cell receptor beta chains listed below, sequenced in a study of tumor-infiltrating lymphocytes in localized non-small cell lung cancer. TCRdb's copy holds only in-frame clones and misses some; the assay was immunoSEQ multiplex PCR. The sample includes about 13,000 clones, 68% of them seen just once. The specimen sequenced was lung tumor tissue. Receptors originate from a human donor with non-small cell lung cancer.

The V and J genes are TRBV5-1 and TRBJ2-3; 13 nucleotides line up with TRBD2. The V segment lost 0 bases and the J segment 1 base; nucleotides outside the gene matches: 2. Germline V CDR1 and CDR2: SGHRS, YFSETQ. This CDR3 is built from 17 residues. CDR3 sequence reads: CASSLALAGGGTDTQYF. Here the CDR3 DNA reads TGCGCCAGCAGCTTGGCACTAGCGGGAGGGGGCACAGATACGCAGTATTTT. Filled out from reference TRBV5-1 and TRBJ2-3, the complete variable domain reads KAGVTQTPRYLIKTRGQQVTLSCSPISGHRSVSWYQQTPGQGLQFLFEYFSETQRNKGNFPGRFSGRQFSNSRSEMNVSTLELGDSALYLCASSLALAGGGTDTQYFGPGTRLTVL.

This clone was recorded only once. This sequence joins TRBV15 and TRBJ1-5; possible D gene TRBD1, 6 bases. V lost 1 base and J lost 1, with 14 bases in between. CDR3 length: 17 amino acids. Germline loops: CDR1 LNHNV, CDR2 YYDKDF (reference sequence). CDR3 bases: TGTGCCACCAGCAGAGCGGGACAATACTCCAGCAATCAGCCCCAGCATTTT. Amino acid sequence: CATSRAGQYSSNQPQHF.

V gene TRBV2 combines with J gene TRBJ1-2, with 7 nucleotides matching TRBD1. CDR1 and CDR2 (germline): SNHLY, FYNNEI. This CDR3 region has 14 residues. The junction had 6 bases not matched to a gene; V was cut back by 6 bases and J by 2 bases. The CDR3 DNA sequence: TGTGCCAGCAGGACAGGGCGAGGGAACTATGGCTACACCTTC. Encoded protein: CASRTGRGNYGYTF.

The chain carries TRBV27 and TRBJ1-2, with D unresolved. The V and J ends lost 5 bases and 4 bases respectively, with 14 bases between them. The CDR3 is 14 amino acids. Germline V lookup: CDR1 MNHEY, CDR2 SMNVEV (reference sequence). DNA for the CDR3: TGTGCCAGCAGTCTTAGTGCGGCTACCTATGGCTACACCTTC. As protein: CASSLSAATYGYTF.

The CDR3 DNA reads TGCAGCGTCCCTCCGAGCGCGGAGAGCAATCAGCCCCAGCATTTT. Translation: CSVPPSAESNQPQHF. The rearrangement joins TRBV29-1 to TRBJ1-5, with no clear D. Trimming took 6 bases from V and 1 from J, leaving 16 bases between them. Germline CDR1 reads SQVTM; CDR2 reads ANQGSEA. This CDR3 is 15 amino acids long.

V is TRBV30 and J is TRBJ2-7; TRBD1 might be the D (5 bases). The CDR3 covers 14 residues. Germline V gene lookup returns CDR1 GTSNPN and CDR2 SVGIG (reference sequence). V lost 2 bases and J 2 bases, leaving 13 bases between the germline ends. The CDR3 loop reads CAWSRTTSAYEQYF. CDR3 coding DNA: TGTGCCTGGAGTAGGACAACGAGCGCCTACGAGCAGTACTTC. Using reference TRBV30 and TRBJ2-7 for the parts outside the CDR3, the full variable domain is SQTIHQWPATLVQPVGSPLSLECTVEGTSNPNLYWYRQAAGRGLQLLFYSVGIGQISSEVPQNLSASRPQDRQFILSSKKLLLSDSGFYLCAWSRTTSAYEQYFGPGTRLTVT.

In DNA, the CDR3 is TGTGCCAGCAGCTTAGAATTTTCGTCCCAAGGGAATTCACCCCTCCACTTT. This translates into CASSLEFSSQGNSPLHF. The chain employs TRBV11-2 and TRBJ1-6, with D unclear. Germline V gives CDR1 SGHAT, CDR2 FQNNGV. The CDR3 consists of 17 residues. V was trimmed by 0 bases and J by 7 bases, leaving 16 bases between them.

The genes are TRBV5-4 and TRBJ2-3; weak D call: TRBD2 (6 bases). V lost 0 bases, J lost 0 bases, and 17 bases lay in between. Germline V gene sequence: CDR1 SGHNT, CDR2 YYREEE (reference sequence). This CDR3 comprises 18 residues. In DNA, the CDR3 is TGTGCCAGCAGCTTGGCCGGAGGGTCCGGCGCTAGCACAGATACGCAGTATTTT. It specifies CASSLAGGSGASTDTQYF.